Following are 20 T cell receptor beta chains from one sample sequenced in a study of vaccination effects on CD4 cells after COVID-19 (dated by TCRdb to the early 2020s). These receptors lack a known antigen. In the ViraFEST assay, PBMC were stimulated with viral peptide pools, and antigen-specific CD4+ T cell clonotypes were then identified by expansion using TCR sequencing. After around eleven days of culture, CD4+ T cells were isolated with the EasySep CD4+ T cell isolation kit. Library method: the immunoSEQ multiplex PCR assay. In its TCRdb copy, this immuneACCESS table keeps in-frame sequences only and misses some clones. Where compared with another copy, unresolved V genes explain less than half of these, and the others have no known cause. This sample comprises under 80,000 clones, 70% to 75% of them detected only once. The top ten clones comprise approximately 1.9% of the sample. The sequences come from CD4+ T cells from PBMCs cultured with HCoV-229E spike peptides, collected before COVID-19 vaccination. The cell subset or site label, read with the paper, signifies: HCoV-229E spike overlapping peptide pool stimulation. Source of these receptors: a human donor who received a COVID-19 vaccine.

This chain joins TRBV6-2 or TRBV6-3 and TRBJ2-7; D possibly corresponds to TRBD1 (6 bases). Trimming shortened V by 6 bases and J by 3 bases, and 9 bases separated the two germline ends. From germline, CDR1 is MNHEY and CDR2 SVGEGT. The CDR3 consists of 12 residues. In DNA, the CDR3 is TGTGCCAGCAGCCGGACAGACTACGAGCAGTACGTC. It codes for CASSRTDYEQYV.

The V call is TRBV24-1, the J call TRBJ2-2; no definite D call. Germline assignment: CDR1 KGHDR and CDR2 SFDVKD. This CDR3 has 17 residues. Trimming cost V 5 bases and J 0 bases, with 15 bases left between them. The CDR3 spells CATSGWTDGANTGELFF. The DNA of the CDR3 is TGTGCCACCAGTGGCTGGACGGACGGAGCGAACACCGGGGAGCTGTTTTTT.

There are a few counts of this clone. CDR3 amino acids: CASSETLVNEQFF. The CDR3 DNA reads TGTGCCAGCAGTGAAACCCTTGTTAATGAGCAGTTCTTC. This rearrangement joins TRBV6-1 to TRBJ2-1; no definite D call. The ends were cut back, 2 bases at V and 7 bases at J, with 9 bases in the middle. Germline V CDR1 and CDR2: MNHNS, SASEGT. The CDR3 spans 13 residues.

The chain couples TRBV7-9 to TRBJ2-1; 10 bases fit TRBD1. CDR1 and CDR2 from the germline V gene are SEHNR and FQNEAQ (reference sequence). The CDR3 sequence is 16 residues long. V lost 1 base, J lost 5 bases, and 5 bases stayed unmatched. CDR3 region: CASSLGPGTGDNEQFF. The CDR3 DNA sequence: TGTGCCAGCAGCTTAGGCCCGGGGACAGGGGACAATGAGCAGTTCTTC.

The V gene is TRBV24-1, the J gene TRBJ2-2; 7 bases map to TRBD2. Losses at the gene ends were 6 bases for V and 6 bases for J; bases not matched to a gene: 12. The V gene's germline CDR1 is KGHDR and CDR2 SFDVKD. The CDR3 length is 16 residues. CDR3 sequence: CATSKTVTSRSGELFF. Here the CDR3 DNA reads TGTGCCACCAGTAAAACTGTGACTAGCCGATCCGGGGAGCTGTTTTTT.

The V call is TRBV11-2, the J call TRBJ2-3; 10 bases are shared with TRBD2. There are 17 residues in the CDR3. The germline V gene encodes CDR1 SGHAT and CDR2 FQNNGV. V was pared by 5 bases and J by 2 bases, with 10 bases of the junction left unmatched. As DNA, the CDR3 is TGTGCCAGCAGCCCACAAAGCGGGGGGGCTCCCACAGATACGCAGTATTTT. It yields the protein CASSPQSGGAPTDTQYF.

This sequence joins TRBV3-1 (or the pseudogene TRBV3-2) and TRBJ1-1; D is undetermined. In germline, CDR1 is LGHDT, CDR2 YNNKEL (reference sequence). The CDR3 extends over 12 amino acids. V shed 4 bases and J shed 2 bases, with 5 bases lying between them. As DNA, the CDR3 is TGTGCCAGCAGCCGGATCAACACTGAAGCTTTCTTT. Amino acid sequence: CASSRINTEAFF.

The chain is built from TRBV28 and TRBJ2-5; D not certain. This CDR3 is built from 15 residues. CDR1 and CDR2 from the germline V gene are MDHEN and SYDVKM. Between the trimmed V and J ends, which lost 7 bases and 4 bases, there was a span of 19 bases. The CDR3 region is CASTLGGAAIETQYF. CDR3 nucleotides: TGTGCCAGCACCCTAGGTGGCGCAGCGATAGAGACCCAGTACTTC.

This clone occurred a few times. CDR3 bases: TGTGCCAGCCCTATCGGACAGGGGGTATACAATAATTATGGCTACACCTTC. Its protein is CASPIGQGVYNNYGYTF. The V and J genes are TRBV27 and TRBJ1-2; 10 bases line up with TRBD1. CDR3 length equals 17 residues. Germline trimming cut 8 bases from V and 5 bases from J; bases unmatched to any gene: 17. The germline CDR1 and CDR2 sequences are MNHEY and SMNVEV (reference sequence).

V and J are TRBV18 and TRBJ2-5, with TRBD2 as a possible D gene (5 bases). In germline, CDR1 is KGHSH, CDR2 LQKENI. Trimming removed 5 bases from V and 3 bases from J, with 10 bases in between. The CDR3 sequence is 13 residues long. The chain's CDR3 is CASSYRGEETQYF. CDR3 nucleotides: TGTGCCAGCTCATACCGGGGAGAAGAGACCCAGTACTTC.

The genes are TRBV7-2 and TRBJ1-4, with D maybe TRBD1 (6 bases). The CDR3 contains 16 residues. The V end was cut by 2 bases, the J end by 4 bases, with 14 bases between. Germline lookup yields CDR1 SGHTA and CDR2 FQGNSA. The CDR3 region is CASSLNRAGGNEKLFF. The DNA of the CDR3 is TGTGCCAGCAGCTTAAACAGGGCCGGGGGTAATGAAAAACTGTTTTTT.

The rearrangement joins TRBV19 to TRBJ1-1; 10 positions agree with TRBD1. The CDR3 is 16 residues long. The V segment lost 5 bases and the J segment 11 bases; nucleotides outside the gene matches: 17. Germline lookup yields CDR1 LNHDA and CDR2 SQIVND (reference sequence). The CDR3, as DNA: TGTGCCAGTAGTGATCCCGGCGGACAGGGGGTCGGTCAGGCTTTCTTT. Amino acid sequence: CASSDPGGQGVGQAFF. Together with reference TRBV19 and TRBJ1-1, the CDR3 gives the full variable domain: DGGITQSPKYLFRKEGQNVTLSCEQNLNHDAMYWYRQDPGQGLRLIYYSQIVNDFQKGDIAEGYSVSREKKESFPLTVTSAQKNPTAFYLCASSDPGGQGVGQAFFGQGTRLTVV.

This clone was seen a handful of times. V is TRBV9 and J is TRBJ1-2; D gene uncertain. CDR1 SGDLS and CDR2 YYNGEE come from the germline V gene. The CDR3 is made up of 14 amino acids. V was pared by 0 bases and J by 0 bases, with 6 bases between. The CDR3 nucleotides read TGTGCCAGCAGCGTAGATCTGTCTAACTATGGCTACACCTTC. As protein: CASSVDLSNYGYTF.

DNA of the CDR3: TGCGCCAGCAGCTTGTATGCGGGGGGAAGCACAGATACGCAGTATTTT. Translation: CASSLYAGGSTDTQYF. This chain joins TRBV5-1 and TRBJ2-3, with 8 bases fitting TRBD2. CDR3 length: 16 residues. J lost 0 bases, V lost 1 base, and 4 bases had no gene match. The germline V gene encodes CDR1 SGHRS and CDR2 YFSETQ.

The rearrangement joins TRBV6-6 to TRBJ2-5; maybe TRBD2 (7 bases). CDR1 and CDR2 (germline): MNHNY, SVGAGI (reference sequence). V was shortened by 8 bases and J by 5 bases, with 15 bases between the two germline ends. This CDR3 contains 13 residues. As DNA, the CDR3 is TGTGCCAGCTCCTCGGGCGGGGGCGAGACCCAGTACTTC. It yields the protein CASSSGGGETQYF.

The chain recombines TRBV28 with TRBJ1-1; D gene uncertain. Germline CDR1 reads MDHEN; CDR2 reads SYDVKM. Trimming left V 3 bases short and J 0 bases short, with 11 bases between. The CDR3 has 15 amino acids. The DNA for the CDR3 is TGTGCCAGCAGTTTGGGCAGACCTATGAACACTGAAGCTTTCTTT. It encodes CASSLGRPMNTEAFF. Full variable domain (missing parts from reference TRBV28 and TRBJ1-1): DVKVTQSSRYLVKRTGEKVFLECVQDMDHENMFWYRQDPGLGLRLIYFSYDVKMKEKGDIPEGYSVSREKKERFSLILESASTNQTSMYLCASSLGRPMNTEAFFGQGTRLTVV.

V usage is TRBV11-3 and J usage is TRBJ1-1; TRBD1 might be the D (5 bases). CDR3 length: 12 amino acids. Germline CDR1 is SGHNT and CDR2 is YENEEA. V lost 0 bases and J lost 7, with 6 bases in between. The CDR3 DNA sequence: TGTGCCAGCAGCTTAGAAACAGGTGAAGCTTTCTTT. The encoded protein is CASSLETGEAFF.

The chain couples TRBV24-1 to TRBJ2-3, with 11 bases lining up with TRBD1. J gave up 3 bases and V 9 bases, and 4 bases lay outside the gene matches. Germline CDR1 reads KGHDR; CDR2 reads SFDVKD. The CDR3 consists of 14 residues. The CDR3 DNA follows: TGTGCCACCGAAGGGACAGGGGGTACAGATACGCAGTATTTT. Protein sequence: CATEGTGGTDTQYF.

This rearrangement joins TRBV7-2 to TRBJ1-2; D possibly corresponds to TRBD1 (5 bases). Trimming cost V 2 bases and J 5 bases, with 18 bases left between them. This CDR3 has 16 residues. Germline CDR1 SGHTA, CDR2 FQGNSA. The CDR3 loop reads CASSLKLRQSLYGYTF. The CDR3 DNA follows: TGTGCCAGCAGCTTAAAGTTGAGACAGTCTTTATATGGCTACACCTTC.

This clone was detected only a few times. This chain connects TRBV12-5 to TRBJ1-5, with TRBD1 matching over 7 bases. V was clipped by 3 bases and J by 4 bases; unmatched bases: 15. The germline V gene encodes CDR1 LGHNT and CDR2 FRNRAP. The CDR3 is 18 residues long. In nucleotides, the CDR3 is TGTGCTAGTGGTTTAACGACAGGAGACAGGGTCGGGAATCAGCCCCAGCATTTT. As protein: CASGLTTGDRVGNQPQHF.